Shown below are 11 T cell receptor beta chains from a single sample sequenced in a study of tumor-infiltrating lymphocytes in localized non-small cell lung cancer. This table comes from immunoSEQ multiplex PCR, and its TCRdb copy is limited to in-frame clones, with some not included. The top ten clones hold approximately 8.6% of a sample with about 16,000 clones, roughly 70% of them seen once. Sequences were obtained from lung tumor tissue. All receptors come from a human donor with non-small cell lung cancer.

The rearrangement links TRBV15 to TRBJ2-2, with a weak D call TRBD2 (6 bases). The V gene's germline CDR1 is LNHNV and CDR2 YYDKDF (reference sequence). Between the trimmed V and J ends, which lost 4 bases and 1 base, there was a span of 13 bases. The CDR3 length is 16 residues. In nucleotides, the CDR3 is TGTGCCACCAGCATTTGGGCTAGCGTGAACACCGGGGAGCTGTTTTTT. Protein: CATSIWASVNTGELFF. Full variable domain (remainder filled in from reference TRBV15 and TRBJ2-2): DAMVIQNPRYQVTQFGKPVTLSCSQTLNHNVMYWYQQKSSQAPKLLFHYYDKDFNNEADTPDNFQSRRPNTSFCFLDIRSPGLGDTAMYLCATSIWASVNTGELFFGEGSRLTVL.

The gene calls are TRBV10-3 and TRBJ1-5, with TRBD1 matching over 8 bases. The germline gives CDR1 ENHRY, CDR2 SYGVKD. This CDR3 region has 13 residues. The V segment lost 5 bases and the J segment 5 bases; nucleotides outside the gene matches: 2. CDR3 in amino acids: CAISSTGDQPQHF. The DNA of the CDR3 is TGTGCCATCAGTTCGACAGGGGATCAGCCCCAGCATTTT.

The CDR3 region has the DNA TGTGCCAGCAGCTCCCGGGACGGGGAAAGGGGAAAACTGTTTTTT. Translating gives CASSSRDGERGKLFF. V and J are TRBV5-6 and TRBJ1-4; weak D call: TRBD1 (5 bases). Trimming removed 3 bases from V and 10 bases from J, with 19 bases in between. The length of the CDR3 is 15 residues. Germline V lookup: CDR1 SGHDT, CDR2 YYEEEE.

The chain couples TRBV7-2 to TRBJ1-5; tentative D call: TRBD1 (5 bases). Germline values: CDR1 SGHTA, CDR2 FQGNSA. Deletions cut 2 bases from V and 7 bases from J, with 15 bases between. There are 15 residues in the CDR3. The CDR3 sequence: CASSLQRGIRQPQHF. The CDR3 DNA follows: TGTGCCAGCAGCTTACAAAGGGGCATAAGGCAGCCCCAGCATTTT.

This chain uses TRBV6-4 with TRBJ1-3, with 7 bases lining up with TRBD1. With 8 bases clipped from V and 7 bases from J, the junction kept 11 bases outside the gene matches. The CDR3 consists of 14 residues. Germline V gene sequence: CDR1 MRHNA, CDR2 SNTAGT. CDR3 bases: TGTGCCAGCCCCGGACAGGTGCCACGGAACACCATATATTTT. Its translation is CASPGQVPRNTIYF.

The CDR3 DNA is TGTGCCAGCAGCCTACAGGGTATTAATCAGCCCCAGCATTTT. It yields the protein CASSLQGINQPQHF. This chain connects TRBV27 to TRBJ1-5, with D tentatively TRBD1 (6 bases). V dropped 6 bases and J dropped 4 bases, with 13 bases sitting between them. The germline gives CDR1 MNHEY, CDR2 SMNVEV (reference sequence). The CDR3 runs 14 residues.

The chain couples TRBV5-6 to TRBJ2-3, with 9 bases aligning to TRBD2. The CDR3 is 16 amino acids. Germline CDR1 and CDR2: SGHDT and YYEEEE. With 1 base clipped from V and 2 bases from J, the junction kept 5 bases outside the gene matches. CDR3 residues: CASSLPLAGPTDTQYF. In DNA, the CDR3 is TGTGCCAGCAGCTTGCCCCTAGCGGGACCCACAGATACGCAGTATTTT.

The chain employs TRBV6-6 and TRBJ2-7; D possibly uses TRBD1 or TRBD2 (5 bases each). V gave up 10 bases and J gave up 0 bases, with 13 bases separating them. Germline CDR1 MNHNY, CDR2 SVGAGI (reference sequence). This CDR3 spans 13 amino acids. DNA of the CDR3: TGTGCCACCGGCAGGGAGAGCTCCTACGAGCAGTACTTC. The encoded protein is CATGRESSYEQYF.

This clone was detected a few times. The J gene is TRBJ1-1, the V gene TRBV7-6; D unclear. CDR1 SGHVS and CDR2 FNYEAQ come from the germline V gene. Trimming took off 1 base at V and 6 bases at J, with 9 bases between the two ends. The CDR3 has 13 residues. The chain's CDR3 is CASSLVGPAEAFF. The CDR3 DNA follows: TGTGCCAGCAGCTTAGTGGGCCCGGCTGAAGCTTTCTTT.

This chain joins TRBV6-5 and TRBJ2-7; the D is unclear. The CDR3 runs to 13 residues. Germline CDR1 is MNHEY and CDR2 is SVGAGI. The V end was cut by 8 bases, the J end by 6 bases, with 17 bases between. The DNA for the CDR3 is TGTGCCAGCGCCACCTCGTTTTCTTCCGAGCAGTACTTC. It specifies CASATSFSSEQYF.

The V gene is TRBV6-1, the J gene TRBJ2-7; D might be TRBD2 (7 bases). Germline CDR1 reads MNHNS; CDR2 reads SASEGT. CDR3 length: 14 amino acids. V was shortened by 2 bases and J by 4 bases, with 12 bases between the two germline ends. The CDR3 loop is CASSEWGGRYEQYF. In DNA, the CDR3 is TGTGCCAGCAGTGAATGGGGGGGGCGGTACGAGCAGTACTTC.